Shown below are 25 T cell receptor beta chains from a single sample sequenced in a study of control samples from healthy donors and cancer patients. Profiling relied on immunoSEQ multiplex PCR, and the TCRdb table lists in-frame clones only, not all of them. This table holds about 99,000 clones, roughly 91% found once. Source material: PBMCs. The receptor set was obtained from a man in his 60s with lung cancer.

This chain connects TRBV30 to TRBJ2-5; 9 bases are shared with TRBD1. Germline lookup yields CDR1 GTSNPN and CDR2 SVGIG (reference sequence). The CDR3 spans 15 residues. The trim removed 3 bases at V and 1 base at J, leaving 6 bases unmatched. CDR3 sequence: CAWSPGQGSQETQYF. The CDR3 coding sequence is TGTGCCTGGAGCCCAGGACAGGGGAGCCAAGAGACCCAGTACTTC.

This chain connects TRBV10-1 to TRBJ1-2; D gene uncertain. The CDR3 consists of 12 residues. V gave up 3 bases and J gave up 4 bases, with 6 bases separating them. Germline CDR1 is WNHNN and CDR2 is SYGVQD (reference sequence). The CDR3, as DNA: TGCGCCAGCAGTGACAGGACCTATGGCTACACCTTC. It codes for CASSDRTYGYTF.

This chain uses TRBV5-6 with TRBJ2-7; the D is unclear. Germline-derived CDR1 and CDR2 are SGHDT and YYEEEE. This CDR3 has 12 amino acids. Trimming took off 1 base at V and 3 bases at J, with 5 bases between the two ends. The CDR3 here is CASSLQNYEQYV. The CDR3 region has the DNA TGTGCCAGCAGCTTGCAGAACTACGAGCAGTACGTC.

The gene calls are TRBV11-3 and TRBJ2-1, with 10 bases that match TRBD2. The CDR3 has 16 residues. V gave up 1 base and J gave up 3 bases; unmatched junction bases: 3. The germline V gene encodes CDR1 SGHNT and CDR2 YENEEA. Written as DNA, the CDR3 is TGTGCCAGCAGCTTAGTTAGCGGGGGGATCTACAATGAGCAGTTCTTC. Protein: CASSLVSGGIYNEQFF.

The chain uses TRBV6-5 and TRBJ1-2; D might be TRBD1 (6 bases). V lost 0 bases to trimming and J lost 2 bases, with 13 bases between them. The germline CDR1 and CDR2 sequences are MNHEY and SVGAGI. This CDR3 has 16 residues. CDR3 sequence: CASSYSSTGRNYGYTF. CDR3 nucleotides: TGTGCCAGCAGTTACTCGAGTACAGGGAGGAACTATGGCTACACCTTC.

The chain couples TRBV7-9 to TRBJ2-2; a weak D match, TRBD2 (6 bases). CDR3 length equals 15 residues. V shed 4 bases and J shed 6 bases, with 15 bases lying between them. Germline assignment: CDR1 SEHNR and CDR2 FQNEAQ (reference sequence). The CDR3 is CASSSRQLAPGELFF. Written as DNA, the CDR3 is TGTGCCAGCAGCTCGCGTCAACTAGCCCCCGGGGAGCTGTTTTTT.

The V gene is TRBV6-5, the J gene TRBJ2-7; no clear D gene. The CDR3 totals 11 residues. Germline assignment: CDR1 MNHEY and CDR2 SVGAGI. V lost 7 bases and J 6 bases, leaving 10 bases between the germline ends. In nucleotides, the CDR3 is TGTGCCAGCAAGGAGAACCTCGAGCAGTACTTC. Encoded protein: CASKENLEQYF.

The genes are TRBV7-2 and TRBJ1-1; maybe TRBD1 (6 bases). This CDR3 is 15 amino acids long. Germline V gene data show CDR1 as SGHTA and CDR2 as FQGNSA. Trimming removed 1 base at V and 0 bases at J, with 9 bases between. CDR3 sequence: CASSLGGLLNTEAFF. The CDR3 DNA reads as TGTGCCAGCAGCTTAGGGGGGCTTTTGAACACTGAAGCTTTCTTT.

The rearrangement joins TRBV12-3 or TRBV12-4 to TRBJ1-1; D is unclear. The CDR3 contains 12 residues. V lost 6 bases and J lost 6, with 11 bases in between. The CDR3 nucleotides are TGTGCCAGCAGCCGCATGTTGCCTGAAGCTTTCTTT. Translated, it gives CASSRMLPEAFF.

This clone has a single count. This chain uses TRBV10-1 with TRBJ1-3; no reliable D call. This CDR3 contains 17 residues. Germline lookup yields CDR1 WNHNN and CDR2 SYGVQD (reference sequence). V was pared by 7 bases and J by 0 bases, with 19 bases between. Written as DNA, the CDR3 is TGCGCCAGCACCCTCCGGAAGGGCAGACCCTCTGGAAACACCATATATTTT. This codes for CASTLRKGRPSGNTIYF.

This chain uses TRBV6-4 with TRBJ1-1, with no clear D. This CDR3 has 13 amino acids. With 3 bases removed from V and 1 base from J, the gap between germline ends came to 6 bases. Per the germline V gene, CDR1 is MRHNA and CDR2 is SNTAGT. In DNA, the CDR3 is TGTGCCAGCAGTGAAGGGCGGAACACTGAAGCTTTCTTT. Its protein product is CASSEGRNTEAFF.

V usage is TRBV27 and J usage is TRBJ2-3, with TRBD1 matching over 7 bases. The V and J ends lost 8 bases and 4 bases, in that order; junction bases with no gene match: 12. The CDR3 spans 15 residues. Germline-derived CDR1 and CDR2 are MNHEY and SMNVEV (reference sequence). CDR3 DNA sequence: TGTGCCAGCGGCGTACAGGGGTCAGTGGCAGATACGCAGTATTTT. Protein sequence: CASGVQGSVADTQYF.

Here the CDR3 reads CASRQKPGQPNTGELFF. CDR3 DNA: TGCGCCAGCAGGCAAAAGCCGGGACAACCGAACACCGGGGAGCTGTTTTTT. The chain combines TRBV10-1 with TRBJ2-2; the D gene is possibly TRBD1 (6 bases). V was shortened by 6 bases and J by 0 bases, with 17 bases between the two germline ends. Germline values: CDR1 WNHNN, CDR2 SYGVQD (reference sequence). The CDR3 contains 17 residues.

V is TRBV7-3 and J is TRBJ2-1, with 10 bases lining up with TRBD2. The CDR3 spans 16 residues. In germline, CDR1 is SGHTA, CDR2 FQGTGA. V shed 1 base, J shed 6 bases, and the junction held 6 bases outside the gene matches. CDR3 protein: CASSLKAGGLGNEQFF. DNA of the CDR3: TGTGCCAGCAGCTTAAAAGCGGGGGGGCTTGGCAATGAGCAGTTCTTC.

The rearrangement uses TRBV7-9 and TRBJ2-2; the D gene is possibly TRBD1 (5 bases). Germline loops: CDR1 SEHNR, CDR2 FQNEAQ (reference sequence). V gave up 5 bases and J gave up 7 bases, with 11 bases separating them. The CDR3 is 13 residues long. CDR3 in amino acids: CASSLGQFGELFF. In DNA, the CDR3 is TGTGCCAGCAGCCTCGGACAATTCGGGGAGCTGTTTTTT.

This chain joins TRBV2 and TRBJ2-3; 8 bases agree with TRBD2. The germline V gene has CDR1 SNHLY and CDR2 FYNNEI. Trimming at V came to 6 bases and at J to 5 bases, leaving 7 bases not matched to a gene. The CDR3 has 14 residues. The CDR3 here is CASRPGGAKDTQYF. Here the CDR3 DNA reads TGTGCCAGCAGGCCCGGGGGGGCAAAAGATACGCAGTATTTT.

V usage is TRBV27 and J usage is TRBJ1-5, with D tentatively TRBD1 (5 bases). Trimming cost V 3 bases and J 13 bases, with 19 bases left between them. This CDR3 spans 14 amino acids. CDR1 and CDR2 (germline): MNHEY, SMNVEV (reference sequence). This CDR3 reads CASSLLNDMGHQHF. CDR3 in DNA: TGTGCCAGCAGTTTGCTCAACGACATGGGGCATCAGCATTTT.

This chain links TRBV6-5 with TRBJ1-2, with no clear D. The CDR3 covers 14 residues. V was shortened by 6 bases and J by 8 bases, with 19 bases between the two germline ends. Germline values: CDR1 MNHEY, CDR2 SVGAGI. The CDR3 spells CASSREAREGGYTF. The CDR3 DNA sequence: TGTGCCAGCAGCCGGGAGGCCAGAGAAGGCGGCTACACCTTC.

The rearrangement uses TRBV30 and TRBJ1-4; tentative D call: TRBD1 (6 bases). Germline V gene data show CDR1 as GTSNPN and CDR2 as SVGIG (reference sequence). The germline V and J ends were trimmed by 2 bases and 8 bases, with 12 bases remaining between them. This CDR3 is 13 amino acids long. DNA for the CDR3: TGTGCCTGGAGTTACAGGGAAAACGAAAAACTGTTTTTT. Translating gives CAWSYRENEKLFF.

The chain combines TRBV29-1 with TRBJ1-2; tentative D call: TRBD1 (5 bases). The CDR3 has 15 amino acids. Trimming left V 3 bases short and J 3 bases short, with 17 bases between. Germline V CDR1 and CDR2: SQVTM, ANQGSEA. The CDR3 protein is CSVDLRGRADYGYTF. The CDR3 DNA reads TGCAGCGTTGATTTACGAGGCAGGGCAGACTATGGCTACACCTTC. Full variable domain (missing parts from reference TRBV29-1 and TRBJ1-2): SAVISQKPSRDICQRGTSLTIQCQVDSQVTMMFWYRQQPGQSLTLIATANQGSEATYESGFVIDKFPISRPNLTFSTLTVSNMSPEDSSIYLCSVDLRGRADYGYTFGSGTRLTVV.

This chain links TRBV3-1 (or the pseudogene TRBV3-2) with TRBJ1-2, with D unresolved. CDR1 LGHDT and CDR2 YNNKEL come from the germline V gene (reference sequence). The CDR3 has 12 residues. V was pared by 0 bases and J by 1 base, with 0 bases between. The CDR3 sequence is CASSQDNYGYTF. Written as DNA, the CDR3 is TGTGCCAGCAGCCAAGATAACTATGGCTACACCTTC.

The V call is TRBV29-1, the J call TRBJ2-1; the D gene is possibly TRBD1 (6 bases). Germline V gene lookup returns CDR1 SQVTM and CDR2 ANQGSEA. The CDR3 length is 14 residues. Trimming shortened V by 6 bases and J by 0 bases, and 12 bases separated the two germline ends. Here the CDR3 DNA reads TGCAGCGTATCGGACAGCCGCTCCTACAATGAGCAGTTCTTC. Its translation is CSVSDSRSYNEQFF.

V and J are TRBV20-1 and TRBJ2-5; D remains ambiguous. The ends were cut back, 3 bases at V and 3 bases at J, with 5 bases in the middle. The germline gives CDR1 DFQATT, CDR2 SNEGSKA (reference sequence). There are 11 residues in the CDR3. The CDR3 is CSASRKETQYF. CDR3 DNA sequence: TGCAGTGCTAGCAGAAAAGAGACCCAGTACTTC.

The chain joins TRBV25-1 to TRBJ1-1; D is ambiguous. V was cut by 3 bases and J by 4 bases, with 12 bases left in between. This CDR3 comprises 14 residues. Germline assignment: CDR1 MGHDK and CDR2 SYGVNS. DNA for the CDR3: TGTGCCAGCAGTGAGAGTAGGAGAACCACTGAAGCTTTCTTT. The encoded protein is CASSESRRTTEAFF.

This rearrangement joins TRBV5-1 to TRBJ1-1; TRBD1 is a possible D gene (6 bases). The length of the CDR3 is 15 residues. The germline V gene encodes CDR1 SGHRS and CDR2 YFSETQ. V was pared by 1 base and J by 2 bases, with 12 bases between. CDR3 coding DNA: TGCGCCAGCAGCTTGAGGGTGGACAGAAACACTGAAGCTTTCTTT. Amino acid sequence: CASSLRVDRNTEAFF.